This T cell receptor (beta chain) was sequenced for a study of T cells in Graves' hyperthyroidism and ophthalmopathy (dated by TCRdb to the late 2010s). In the study overall: Peripheral blood was collected at initial diagnosis, before any treatment. In about six Graves' hyperthyroidism patients, the study also compared T-cell repertoires from thyroid tissue with T-cell repertoires from blood. To identify distinguishing TCR V-J signatures, a discovery cohort of 100 or so patients was used, comprising 40 to 45 with Graves' ophthalmopathy and some 60 with stable Graves' hyperthyroidism. For training and testing, the 80 to 100 patients in the discovery cohort were randomly divided in a 7:3 ratio. After sampling, hyperthyroidism patients received methimazole starting at 30 mg daily, and ophthalmopathy patients received high-dose intravenous methylprednisolone. The paper reports TCR Vbeta CDR3 sequencing of fewer than 150 peripheral blood samples: 40 or so ophthalmopathy, under 80 hyperthyroidism and around 17 progressor patients. Prospective prediction of ophthalmopathy was tested in an independent validation cohort of 18 to 20 hyperthyroidism patients and approximately 17 patients who later progressed to ophthalmopathy. Study-level results and caveats: Sample size was not statistically predetermined, and investigators were not blinded to group allocation. Ophthalmopathy was separated from stable hyperthyroidism by a 13 V-J signature model, with around 90% sensitivity and just over 81% specificity obtained in cross-validation and 80%/75% obtained in testing. In validation, the model predicted progression to ophthalmopathy a median of roughly 6.1 months before onset, with approximately 68% sensitivity and roughly 79% specificity. Most expanded thyroid clonotypes (frequency above 0.001) were also found in blood, which suggests that blood repertoires may mirror thyroid immune responses.

This clonotype was picked up a small number of times. Its antigen target is currently unknown. No base quality information exists; no much larger clone differs at one position. The TCR beta CDR3 regions were amplified from the RNA transcripts. A first-round RT-PCR of the TCR CDR3 used the HTBI primer set with the Qiagen OneStep RT-PCR kit. A second multiplex PCR round built the libraries, followed by size selection and purification. Paired-end sequencing of the libraries was performed with 100 bp reads on an Illumina HiSeq2000. The paper's processing steps were these. SOAPnuke was used to process the raw data, throwing out any read that contained adapters or uncalled bases, had a mean Phred below 15, or lacked an exact constant-primer or identifier match. High-quality paired reads were merged using COPE v1.2.5, and each unique nucleotide sequence was defined as a clonotype. MiTCR v1.1 was used to align clonotypes to the IMGT TRBV, TRBD and TRBJ reference segments. The analysis was restricted to V-J combinations with a frequency above 0.0001, which together covered 99.2% of the repertoires. A TCS score was defined as the ratio of F50 (clonal expansion) to E x V (chaos), with BLOSUM62-based TCRdist applied between CDR3 peptides within each V-J. Welch's t-statistics and random forest reduced roughly 540 V-J features to some 14, which were used in a naive Bayes classifier (R e1071). Using fastp trimming at Q25 and MiXCR clonotype assembly, TCRdb reanalyzed the public sequencing data and kept in-frame beta chains. Rows with a matching CDR3 protein are joined into one entry that keeps the most common DNA and genes. These V and J calls originate from TCRdb's pipeline instead of the authors' own analysis. Within this sample are 350,000 to 450,000 distinct CDR3 sequences, with over 13% of them counted one time only. The ten most abundant clones make up around 27% of the sample.

Ophthalmopathy patients had moderately to severely active disease, with a Clinical Activity Score of 3 or more, a NOSPECS grade of 4 or more, and a disease duration of less than 3 months. The study excluded patients with uncontrolled infections, other autoimmune diseases, pregnancy or lactation. Clinical symptoms, serum thyroxine and TRAb, thyroid ultrasound, and orbital computed tomography formed the basis for the diagnoses. PBMCs were isolated from approximately 10 ml of fresh peripheral blood by Ficoll-Paque density gradient centrifugation. Total RNA was extracted with Trizol reagent, and quality was checked on an Agilent 2100 Bioanalyzer. V sheds 4 bases and J sheds 0 bases, leaving 22 bases between their ends. The germline V gene encodes CDR1 SGHVS and CDR2 FQNEAQ. Spanning cysteine to phenylalanine, the CDR3 consists of 19 amino acids. Just the 57-base CDR3 DNA is kept, in frame starting at base 1.

The chain joins TRBV7-8 to TRBJ1-5; TRBD1 might be the D gene, on 5 matching bases. This TCR came from a man in his fifties or sixties with Graves' ophthalmopathy. Sequencing was performed on blood. CDR3 reads: CASSYAVLVRRGSNQPQHF. In nucleotide form, the sequence is TGTGCCAGCAGCTACGCAGTCCTGGTTAGGAGGGGTAGCAATCAGCCCCAGCATTTT.